This T cell receptor beta chain is from a study of blood T cells in healthy people across ages. Overall study results and limits: Diversity estimated from one million T cells was considered an underestimate.

This clonotype was seen only a few times. Antigen specificity is unknown. The germline CDR1 and CDR2 sequences are DFQATT and SNEGSKA (reference sequence). The CDR3 extends over 15 amino acids. V shed 0 bases and J shed 2 bases, with 13 bases lying between them. For the second PCR, which ran for roughly 7 to 11 cycles, a sample-barcoded 5' primer and a J-beta primer mix were used. Each sample provided no less than 3 million CDR3-containing paired-end reads. TCRdb re-called the 5' RACE reads through MiXCR, storing one row per CDR3 protein. The sample contains about 560,000 distinct CDR3 sequences, roughly a quarter of which appear only once. A minimum of 7 million PBMCs was isolated per sample. These data also formed part of another study, on T cells of mothers and their children. That source reports: A few healthy Caucasian mothers served as donors, and their six children did as well.

The chain joins TRBV20-1 to TRBJ1-2, with D tentatively TRBD1 (6 bases). This TCR derives from a boy between 2 and 15 years old in good health. The sequenced sample was blood. Here the CDR3 DNA reads TGCAGTGCTAGAGATCCCTACAGGGTAAACTATGGCTACACCTTC. Protein product: CSARDPYRVNYGYTF.